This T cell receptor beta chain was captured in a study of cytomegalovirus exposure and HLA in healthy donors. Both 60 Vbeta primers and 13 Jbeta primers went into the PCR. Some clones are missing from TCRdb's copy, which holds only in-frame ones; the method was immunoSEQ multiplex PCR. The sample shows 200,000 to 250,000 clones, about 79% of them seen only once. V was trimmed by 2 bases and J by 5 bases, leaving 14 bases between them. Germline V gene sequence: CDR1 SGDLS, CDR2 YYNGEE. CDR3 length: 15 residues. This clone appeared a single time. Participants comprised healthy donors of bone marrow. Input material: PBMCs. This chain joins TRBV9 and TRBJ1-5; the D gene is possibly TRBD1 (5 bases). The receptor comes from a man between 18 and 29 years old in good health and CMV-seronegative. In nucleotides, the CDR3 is TGTGCCAGCAGCGTTGGGGACTTTGGAGATCAGCCCCAGCATTTT. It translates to CASSVGDFGDQPQHF.